This record covers a single T cell receptor beta chain. Trimming stripped 0 bases from V and 2 bases from J, with 19 bases between. Germline lookup yields CDR1 SGHRS and CDR2 YFSETQ. There are 18 residues in the CDR3. These data are taken from a study of blood T cell repertoires in COVID-19. Study-wide context: COVID-19 samples, acute and convalescent, were from the United States, Italy and Spain.

In the authors' workflow: Amplification of reference gene primers was used by the study to estimate nucleated cell counts. The repertoire was sequenced with immunoSEQ multiplex PCR; TCRdb's copy has only in-frame clones and lacks some. The V and J calls and the clone size are those of that table, but D and trimming were determined from the DNA. Of just under 65,000 clones in the sample, about 83% were seen once. This rearrangement joins TRBV5-1 to TRBJ2-3; D might be TRBD2 (5 bases). The specimen was peripheral blood. The sequence derives from a human donor in a cohort sampled during active COVID-19. DNA for the CDR3: TGCGCCAGCAGCTTGGCCGGGGTCGGGCCACGCAACACAGATACGCAGTATTTT. Amino acid sequence: CASSLAGVGPRNTDTQYF.